This T cell receptor beta chain was recovered during a study of OX40 agonist ivuxolimab in advanced cancers. Findings of the study overall: In general, CD8+ T cells held more expanded clones than CD4+ did, on average.

Measured with immunoSEQ multiplex PCR; TCRdb has only the in-frame clones, and not every one. The profile shows tens of thousands of clones, about four fifths of them singletons. As concerns this clone: Its antigen is unidentified.

Germline V gene lookup returns CDR1 SGHNT and CDR2 YYREEE (reference sequence). Trimming removed 0 bases at V and 2 bases at J, with 11 bases between. This CDR3 has 15 amino acids. The sequencing used CD4+ or CD8+ T cells sorted from blood, collected in a trial of the OX40 agonist ivuxolimab. The clonotype comes from an adult with an advanced solid tumor such as melanoma, head and neck, liver or kidney cancer. V gene TRBV5-4 combines with J gene TRBJ1-2; the D is unclear. For the CDR3, the DNA is TGTGCCAGCAGCTTGGGTCTTTCGGCAAACTATGGCTACACCTTC. Translated, it gives CASSLGLSANYGYTF.